The 19 T cell receptor beta chains listed next were all sequenced from one sample in a study of graft-versus-host responses after intestinal transplantation. Their target antigens are unknown. Sequencing used immunoSEQ multiplex PCR; TCRdb keeps in-frame clones, though not all of them. The sample consists of just under 85,000 clones, 80% to 95% of them appearing once. The material sequenced was unstimulated CD8+ T cells sorted from spleen or lymph node cells, taken before transplant. The receptors stem from a human donor who was the organ donor for an intestinal transplant.

This chain connects TRBV28 to TRBJ2-1; TRBD2 matches 11 bases. The CDR3 spans 17 residues. CDR1 is MDHEN and CDR2 is SYDVKM in the germline V gene. Trimming removed 4 bases from V and 9 bases from J; junction bases left unmatched: 14. The CDR3 loop is CASSCPQRRLAGREQFF. Here the CDR3 DNA reads TGTGCCAGCAGTTGCCCGCAGAGGAGACTAGCGGGACGTGAGCAGTTCTTC. Supplemented by reference TRBV28 and TRBJ2-1, the full variable domain reads DVKVTQSSRYLVKRTGEKVFLECVQDMDHENMFWYRQDPGLGLRLIYFSYDVKMKEKGDIPEGYSVSREKKERFSLILESASTNQTSMYLCASSCPQRRLAGREQFFGPGTRLTVL.

V gene TRBV6-5 combines with J gene TRBJ2-7, with no clear D. Germline values: CDR1 MNHEY, CDR2 SVGAGI. This CDR3 spans 14 amino acids. Trimming took off 0 bases at V and 0 bases at J, with 6 bases between the two ends. The CDR3 coding sequence is TGTGCCAGCAGTTACTCCCTAGGCTCCTACGAGCAGTACTTC. Protein product: CASSYSLGSYEQYF.

The chain combines TRBV10-1 with TRBJ2-1; TRBD1 matches 10 bases. CDR3 length: 15 amino acids. Germline V gene lookup returns CDR1 WNHNN and CDR2 SYGVQD (reference sequence). Trimming took 1 base from V and 9 from J; bases not matched to a gene: 6. This CDR3 is CASSEFRDRGSEQFF. The CDR3 DNA sequence: TGCGCCAGCAGTGAGTTCCGGGACAGGGGCTCTGAGCAGTTCTTC.

This clone has a handful of counts. V is TRBV27 and J is TRBJ1-3, with D unresolved. The CDR3 covers 16 residues. Germline CDR1 reads MNHEY; CDR2 reads SMNVEV (reference sequence). V was shortened by 0 bases and J by 2 bases, with 11 bases between the two germline ends. For the CDR3, the DNA is TGTGCCAGCAGTTTATCGGCGGCACTAGCTGGAAACACCATATATTTT. As protein: CASSLSAALAGNTIYF.

The count of this clone is one. The chain is built from TRBV6-5 and TRBJ2-4; TRBD1 is a possible D gene (5 bases). The V gene lost 5 bases and the J gene lost 10 bases, with 15 bases spanning the gap. Germline assignment: CDR1 MNHEY and CDR2 SVGAGI. This CDR3 spans 13 amino acids. The CDR3 DNA reads as TGTGCCAGCAGTGATCTGACAGCACATATTCAGTACTTC. The encoded protein is CASSDLTAHIQYF.

This chain connects TRBV5-5 to TRBJ2-5; 16 positions agree with TRBD2. This CDR3 is built from 16 residues. Germline-derived CDR1 and CDR2 are SGHKS and YYEKEE (reference sequence). V gave up 4 bases and J gave up 5 bases; unmatched junction bases: 5. The CDR3 here is CASSKGTSGRVETQYF. The CDR3 region has the DNA TGTGCCAGCAGCAAGGGGACTAGCGGGAGGGTGGAGACCCAGTACTTC.

The chain employs TRBV27 and TRBJ2-7, with a tentative D call TRBD2 (5 bases). CDR3 length: 13 residues. With 3 bases removed from V and 3 bases from J, the gap between germline ends came to 9 bases. Germline CDR1 is MNHEY and CDR2 is SMNVEV (reference sequence). CDR3 loop: CASSLGSGYEQYF. CDR3 in DNA: TGTGCCAGCAGTTTGGGCAGCGGCTACGAGCAGTACTTC.

The rearrangement joins TRBV5-6 to TRBJ2-3; 11 bases match TRBD2. V shed 5 bases, J shed 0 bases, and the junction held 14 bases outside the gene matches. From germline, CDR1 is SGHDT and CDR2 YYEEEE. This CDR3 has 19 amino acids. The CDR3 loop is CASSSPSGGLSLSTDTQYF. CDR3 sequence (DNA): TGTGCCAGCAGTTCACCTAGCGGGGGGCTATCCTTGAGCACAGATACGCAGTATTTT.

The rearrangement uses TRBV27 and TRBJ1-2; no firm D call. The CDR3 is 13 residues long. Deletions cut 2 bases from V and 0 bases from J, with 4 bases between. CDR1 is MNHEY and CDR2 is SMNVEV in the germline V gene (reference sequence). CDR3 coding DNA: TGTGCCAGCAGTTTAGAAGCTAACTATGGCTACACCTTC. Translated: CASSLEANYGYTF.

V usage is TRBV6-5 and J usage is TRBJ2-3; a possible D gene is TRBD1 (6 bases). Germline-derived CDR1 and CDR2 are MNHEY and SVGAGI. The CDR3 spans 15 residues. Trimming took 4 bases from V and 2 from J, leaving 13 bases between them. CDR3 nucleotide sequence: TGTGCCAGCAGTTTCGGACAGAGTCACACAGATACGCAGTATTTT. This sequence encodes CASSFGQSHTDTQYF.

This sequence joins TRBV11-3 and TRBJ2-3, with a tentative D call TRBD2 (6 bases). CDR3 length: 14 amino acids. The germline V gene has CDR1 SGHNT and CDR2 YENEEA. V lost 5 bases and J lost 2, with 11 bases in between. In DNA form, the CDR3 reads TGTGCCAGCAGCCCCGGGGACTCCACAGATACGCAGTATTTT. Protein: CASSPGDSTDTQYF.

This clone has only a few counts. The V gene is TRBV21-1, the J gene TRBJ1-5; TRBD1 reflects the table's D call only, with no check against the DNA. TRBV21-1 is a listed pseudogene. The CDR3 runs 15 residues. In DNA, the CDR3 is TGTGCCAGCAGCGCCCAGGACAGGGTGGATCAGCCCCAGCATTTT. Protein product: CASSAQDRVDQPQHF.

The chain recombines TRBV2 with TRBJ2-1, with 11 bases identical to TRBD2. The CDR3 is made up of 14 amino acids. Trimming removed 10 bases from V and 7 bases from J; junction bases left unmatched: 9. Germline lookup yields CDR1 SNHLY and CDR2 FYNNEI. The CDR3 nucleotides are TGTGCCACAACGACCGGGACTAGCGGAAATGAGCAGTTCTTC. This sequence encodes CATTTGTSGNEQFF.

The V call is TRBV2, the J call TRBJ2-3; no firm D call. Germline-derived CDR1 and CDR2 are SNHLY and FYNNEI. This CDR3 has 14 amino acids. V lost 7 bases, J lost 2 bases, and 13 bases lay in between. CDR3 nucleotides: TGTGCCAGCAACCGGGCCAAAGCCACAGATACGCAGTATTTT. Translation: CASNRAKATDTQYF.

With regard to this clone: This same CDR3 is encoded by further DNA sequences in the sample. The chain joins TRBV19 to TRBJ1-1; a possible D gene is TRBD1 (6 bases). The CDR3 runs 13 residues. Germline CDR1 is LNHDA and CDR2 is SQIVND (reference sequence). V shed 7 bases and J shed 1 base, with 10 bases lying between them. The CDR3 coding sequence is TGTGCCAGTACGACAGGTGGGAACACTGAAGCTTTCTTT. This encodes CASTTGGNTEAFF. The entire variable domain, with the rest obtained from reference TRBV19 and TRBJ1-1, is as follows: DGGITQSPKYLFRKEGQNVTLSCEQNLNHDAMYWYRQDPGQGLRLIYYSQIVNDFQKGDIAEGYSVSREKKESFPLTVTSAQKNPTAFYLCASTTGGNTEAFFGQGTRLTVV.

The rearrangement uses TRBV5-5 and TRBJ1-2; a weak D match, TRBD1 (6 bases). The CDR3 is 15 residues long. V was clipped by 4 bases and J by 3 bases, with 16 bases between them. Germline values: CDR1 SGHKS, CDR2 YYEKEE (reference sequence). The CDR3 coding sequence is TGTGCCAGCAGCAGGGGGAGAAGGATCTACTATGGCTACACCTTC. This codes for CASSRGRRIYYGYTF.

The chain employs TRBV29-1 and TRBJ2-7; D may be TRBD2 (6 bases). The germline CDR1 and CDR2 sequences are SQVTM and ANQGSEA. The CDR3 length is 15 residues. With 1 base removed from V and 3 bases from J, the gap between germline ends came to 16 bases. The CDR3 DNA reads as TGCAGCGTTGAAGGTACCGGGACTGACTTCTACGAGCAGTACTTC. This translates into CSVEGTGTDFYEQYF.

The chain uses TRBV21-1 and TRBJ1-5. TRBV21-1 is annotated as a pseudogene. This CDR3 has 20 amino acids. CDR3 in amino acids: CASTIGEVIRRKGSNQPQHF. The CDR3 nucleotides read TGTGCCAGCACCATAGGAGAGGTCATCCGGAGAAAAGGGAGCAATCAGCCCCAGCATTTT.

The chain couples TRBV30 to TRBJ1-1; D uncertain. With 0 bases removed from V and 5 bases from J, the gap between germline ends came to 7 bases. Germline V gives CDR1 GTSNPN, CDR2 SVGIG (reference sequence). The CDR3 has 12 residues. In DNA, the CDR3 is TGTGCCTGGAGTGTAGCCGCTACTGAAGCTTTCTTT. Protein: CAWSVAATEAFF. The full variable domain, rest sourced from reference TRBV30 and TRBJ1-1, is SQTIHQWPATLVQPVGSPLSLECTVEGTSNPNLYWYRQAAGRGLQLLFYSVGIGQISSEVPQNLSASRPQDRQFILSSKKLLLSDSGFYLCAWSVAATEAFFGQGTRLTVV.